What follows are 13 T cell receptor beta chains derived from one specimen sequenced in a study of T cells after yellow fever vaccination. TCRdb fed the 5' RACE reads into MiXCR, producing one record per CDR3 protein. The sample lists roughly 150,000 distinct CDR3 sequences, approximately 7.7% seen once, with under 0.85% in the top ten. Here the sequenced sample was CD4+ T cells sorted from PBMCs, taken 5 days after the yellow fever booster vaccination. The receptors were gathered from a man between 25 and 39 years old who received the YFV17D yellow fever vaccine.

Many counts were recorded for this clonotype. V usage is TRBV29-1 and J usage is TRBJ2-1; 16 nucleotides match TRBD2. The CDR3 has 16 residues. CDR1 is SQVTM and CDR2 is ANQGSEA in the germline V gene. Losses at the gene ends were 7 bases for V and 3 bases for J; bases not matched to a gene: 6. The CDR3, as DNA: TGCAGCGCCGCCGGGACTAGCGGGAGGGTCTACAATGAGCAGTTCTTC. It codes for CSAAGTSGRVYNEQFF.

The sample holds many counts of this clonotype. The gene calls are TRBV30 and TRBJ2-1; no reliable D call. The CDR3 totals 16 residues. V was cut by 4 bases and J by 4 bases, with 20 bases left in between. Per germline, CDR1 GTSNPN and CDR2 SVGIG (reference sequence). CDR3 sequence (DNA): TGTGCCTGGAAGGTTGGGAAGACTGTATCGTACAATGAGCAGTTCTTC. This codes for CAWKVGKTVSYNEQFF. Full variable domain (missing parts from reference TRBV30 and TRBJ2-1): SQTIHQWPATLVQPVGSPLSLECTVEGTSNPNLYWYRQAAGRGLQLLFYSVGIGQISSEVPQNLSASRPQDRQFILSSKKLLLSDSGFYLCAWKVGKTVSYNEQFFGPGTRLTVL.

This clonotype was recorded at least ten times. V usage is TRBV28 and J usage is TRBJ2-5; perhaps D is TRBD1 or TRBD2 (6 bases each). Germline V CDR1 and CDR2: MDHEN, SYDVKM. Trimming took 5 bases from V and 3 from J, leaving 19 bases between them. The CDR3 is made up of 16 amino acids. The CDR3 spells CASSGRRGEVKETQYF. The CDR3, as DNA: TGTGCCAGCAGTGGGCGGAGGGGGGAAGTGAAAGAGACCCAGTACTTC.

This clonotype was observed a few times. The rearrangement joins TRBV11-2 to TRBJ2-5; 9 nucleotides agree with TRBD1. Germline V gene lookup returns CDR1 SGHAT and CDR2 FQNNGV. The CDR3 runs 17 residues. The ends lost 0 bases at V and 5 bases at J; junction bases unmatched: 10. CDR3 residues: CASSLDPRTGVRETQYF. CDR3 nucleotide sequence: TGTGCCAGCAGCTTAGACCCCCGGACAGGGGTGCGGGAGACCCAGTACTTC.

This clonotype has at least ten counts. The rearrangement joins TRBV27 to TRBJ2-1; 10 bases are shared with TRBD2. The CDR3 loop spans 15 amino acids. Germline values: CDR1 MNHEY, CDR2 SMNVEV (reference sequence). The ends lost 3 bases at V and 6 bases at J; junction bases unmatched: 5. The chain's CDR3 is CASSLMSGRANEQFF. For the CDR3, the DNA is TGTGCCAGCAGTTTGATGAGCGGGAGGGCCAATGAGCAGTTCTTC.

The chain joins TRBV30 to TRBJ2-1, with 8 bases fitting TRBD2. CDR1 is GTSNPN and CDR2 is SVGIG in the germline V gene (reference sequence). V trimming: 2 bases; J trimming: 4 bases; junction bases outside the gene matches: 7. The CDR3 loop spans 15 amino acids. The CDR3 loop reads CAWSRGLGPYNEQFF. For the CDR3, the DNA is TGTGCCTGGAGTAGGGGACTAGGGCCTTACAATGAGCAGTTCTTC. Complete variable domain (other parts from reference TRBV30 and TRBJ2-1): SQTIHQWPATLVQPVGSPLSLECTVEGTSNPNLYWYRQAAGRGLQLLFYSVGIGQISSEVPQNLSASRPQDRQFILSSKKLLLSDSGFYLCAWSRGLGPYNEQFFGPGTRLTVL.

This clonotype was observed at least ten times. The V call is TRBV5-1, the J call TRBJ2-1; 8 bases agree with TRBD1. The CDR3 length is 14 residues. V lost 2 bases, J lost 5 bases, and 3 bases stayed unmatched. Per the germline V gene, CDR1 is SGHRS and CDR2 is YFSETQ. The CDR3: CASSLGDRNNEQFF. In DNA, the CDR3 is TGCGCCAGCAGCTTAGGGGACAGGAACAATGAGCAGTTCTTC.

The chain uses TRBV7-3 and TRBJ2-1, with D possibly matching TRBD2 (5 bases). Germline loops: CDR1 SGHTA, CDR2 FQGTGA. V was trimmed by 5 bases and J by 4 bases, leaving 9 bases between them. The CDR3 is made up of 13 amino acids. Here the CDR3 DNA reads TGTGCCAGCAGCATCGGACTGTACAATGAGCAGTTCTTC. This sequence encodes CASSIGLYNEQFF. Drawing the rest from reference TRBV7-3 and TRBJ2-1, the complete variable domain is GAGVSQTPSNKVTEKGKYVELRCDPISGHTALYWYRQSLGQGPEFLIYFQGTGAADDSGLPNDRFFAVRPEGSVSTLKIQRTERGDSAVYLCASSIGLYNEQFFGPGTRLTVL.

This clonotype was found many times. The chain links TRBV7-2 to TRBJ2-7; the match to TRBD2 covers 10 bases. V dropped 5 bases and J dropped 2; count of bases not matched to a gene: 9. From germline, CDR1 is SGHTA and CDR2 FQGNSA. This CDR3 spans 16 amino acids. For the CDR3, the DNA is TGTGCCAGCAGCCGACTAGCGGGTGGCTCTCCCTACGAGCAGTACTTC. Amino acids: CASSRLAGGSPYEQYF.

This clonotype was seen at least ten times. The chain links TRBV30 to TRBJ2-1, with D uncertain. Germline assignment: CDR1 GTSNPN and CDR2 SVGIG (reference sequence). Between the trimmed V and J ends, which lost 5 bases and 14 bases, there was a span of 13 bases. This CDR3 has 10 amino acids. The CDR3 loop is CAWGPIKKFF. In nucleotides, the CDR3 is TGTGCCTGGGGACCCATCAAGAAGTTCTTC.

The sample holds a few counts of this clonotype. The chain joins TRBV7-3 to TRBJ2-1; D not certain. CDR1 and CDR2 (germline): SGHTA, FQGTGA. The CDR3 loop spans 13 amino acids. The V end lost 5 bases, the J end lost 2 bases, and 7 bases lay between the germline ends. Written as DNA, the CDR3 is TGTGCCAGCAGCGACGGACCCTACAATGAGCAGTTCTTC. Its translation: CASSDGPYNEQFF.

V usage is TRBV18 and J usage is TRBJ1-5, with D tentatively TRBD1 (5 bases). Germline CDR1 reads KGHSH; CDR2 reads LQKENI. Trimming pared 3 bases from V and 4 bases from J, leaving 7 bases between. This CDR3 is 13 amino acids long. In DNA, the CDR3 is TGTGCCAGCTCACCGGCAGGGAATCAGCCCCAGCATTTT. Translation gives CASSPAGNQPQHF.

The chain is built from TRBV7-2 and TRBJ2-4, with D perhaps matching TRBD2 (5 bases). Germline values: CDR1 SGHTA, CDR2 FQGNSA. V was clipped by 5 bases and J by 3 bases, with 8 bases between them. The CDR3 covers 13 residues. The CDR3 DNA reads as TGTGCCAGCAGCCCCGGAGGCAAAAACATTCAGTACTTC. Translating gives CASSPGGKNIQYF.